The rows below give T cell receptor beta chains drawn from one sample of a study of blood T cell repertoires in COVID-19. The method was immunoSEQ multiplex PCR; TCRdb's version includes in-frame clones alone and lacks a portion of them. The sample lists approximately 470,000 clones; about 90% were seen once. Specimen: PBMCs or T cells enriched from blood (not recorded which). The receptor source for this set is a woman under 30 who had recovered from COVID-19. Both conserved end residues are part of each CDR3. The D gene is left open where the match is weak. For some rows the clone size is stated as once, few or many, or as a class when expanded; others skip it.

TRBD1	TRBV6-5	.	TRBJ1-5	CASSPQGASNQPQHF	TGTGCCAGCAGTCCACAGGGGGCAAGCAATCAGCCCCAGCATTTT
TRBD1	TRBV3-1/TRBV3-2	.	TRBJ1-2	CASSPDRGAGYTF	TGTGCCAGCAGCCCGGACAGGGGGGCGGGCTACACCTTC
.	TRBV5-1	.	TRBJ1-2	CASSYQGYGYTF	TGCGCCAGCAGCTACCAGGGCTATGGCTACACCTTC
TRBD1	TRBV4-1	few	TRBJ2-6	CASSQRWAGQGYSGANVLTF	TGCGCCAGCAGCCAGAGGTGGGCGGGACAGGGGTACTCTGGGGCCAACGTCCTGACTTTC
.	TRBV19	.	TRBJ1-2	CASSNMNWNYGYTF	TGTGCCAGTAGTAACATGAATTGGAACTATGGCTACACCTTC
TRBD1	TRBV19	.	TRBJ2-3	CASSPHRGRTDTQYF	TGTGCCAGTAGTCCCCACAGGGGGCGCACAGATACGCAGTATTTT
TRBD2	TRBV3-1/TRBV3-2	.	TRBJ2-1	CASSPGGSANEQFF	TGTGCCAGCAGCCCGGGGGGGTCCGCAAATGAGCAGTTCTTC
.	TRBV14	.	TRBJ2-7	CASSCREGPPYEQYF	TGTGCCAGCAGCTGCAGGGAAGGGCCACCCTACGAGCAGTACTTC
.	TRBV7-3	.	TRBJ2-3	CASSPRQLGNTDTQYF	TGTGCCAGCAGCCCCAGACAGTTGGGGAACACAGATACGCAGTATTTT
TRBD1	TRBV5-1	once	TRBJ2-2	CASTIELDRGGPGELFF	TGCGCCAGCACTATCGAATTGGACAGGGGAGGGCCCGGGGAGCTGTTTTTT
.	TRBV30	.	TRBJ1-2	CAWSVHRDGYTF	TGTGCCTGGAGTGTACACAGGGACGGCTACACCTTC
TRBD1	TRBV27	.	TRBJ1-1	CASRTGGGEAFF	TGTGCCAGCCGGACAGGGGGCGGTGAAGCTTTCTTT
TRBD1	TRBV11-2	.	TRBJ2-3	CASSLGGDRGKGTQYF	TGTGCCAGCAGCTTAGGGGGGGACAGGGGAAAGGGTACGCAGTATTTT
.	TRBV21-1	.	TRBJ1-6	CASSTGTLHF	TGTGCCAGCAGCACCGGGACCCTCCACTTT
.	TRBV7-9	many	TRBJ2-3	CASSSRFVDTQYF	TGTGCCAGCAGCTCCAGGTTTGTAGATACGCAGTATTTT
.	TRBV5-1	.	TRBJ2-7	CASSLGVTSEQYF	TGCGCCAGCAGCTTAGGAGTGACGTCCGAGCAGTACTTC
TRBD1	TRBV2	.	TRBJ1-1	CASRTGFGNTEAFF	TGTGCCAGCAGGACAGGGTTTGGGAACACTGAAGCTTTCTTT
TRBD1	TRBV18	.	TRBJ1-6	CASSPGQGENSPLHF	TGTGCCAGCTCACCTGGACAGGGCGAGAATTCACCCCTCCACTTT
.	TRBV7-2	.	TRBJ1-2	CASSLVNVGGLRGYTF	TGTGCCAGCAGCTTAGTAAATGTGGGGGGGCTTCGCGGCTACACCTTC
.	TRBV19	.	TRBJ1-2	CASSIGREDYGYTF	TGTGCCAGTAGTATAGGTCGGGAAGACTATGGCTACACCTTC
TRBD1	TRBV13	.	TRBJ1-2	CASSLGNRGAAHGYTF	TGTGCCAGCAGCTTAGGGAACAGGGGCGCAGCCCATGGCTACACCTTC
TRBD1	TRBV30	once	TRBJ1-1	CAWSLGQGISTEAFF	TGTGCCTGGAGTCTAGGACAGGGGATTTCCACTGAAGCTTTCTTT
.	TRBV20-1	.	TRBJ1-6	CSASGGFNSPLHF	TGCAGTGCTAGTGGGGGCTTTAATTCACCCCTCCACTTT
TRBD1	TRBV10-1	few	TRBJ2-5	CATQDRDGETQYF	TGCGCCACCCAGGACAGGGACGGAGAGACCCAGTACTTC
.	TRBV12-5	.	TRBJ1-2	CASGLVLGPQYHYGYTF	TGTGCTAGTGGTTTGGTTCTTGGGCCTCAGTACCACTATGGCTACACCTTC
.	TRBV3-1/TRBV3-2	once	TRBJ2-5	CASSQDYSSPETQYF	TGTGCCAGCAGCCAAGATTATTCGAGTCCGGAGACCCAGTACTTC
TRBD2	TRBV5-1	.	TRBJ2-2	CASSLSSGGDGELFF	TGCGCCAGCAGCTTGAGTAGCGGGGGAGACGGGGAGCTGTTTTTT
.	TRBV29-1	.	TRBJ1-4	CSVSVTLRGEKLFF	TGCAGCGTTTCGGTGACACTCCGGGGGGAAAAACTGTTTTTT
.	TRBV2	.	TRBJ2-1	CASSEERGGSYNEQFF	TGTGCCAGCAGTGAAGAACGGGGTGGCTCCTACAATGAGCAGTTCTTC
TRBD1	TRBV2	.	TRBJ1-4	CASSGQGAGEKLFF	TGTGCCAGCAGCGGACAGGGGGCCGGAGAAAAACTGTTTTTT
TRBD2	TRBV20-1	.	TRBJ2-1	CSASPAGGFSSYNEQFF	TGCAGTGCTAGTCCAGCGGGGGGATTTAGCTCCTACAATGAGCAGTTCTTC
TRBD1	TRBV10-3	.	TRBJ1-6	CAISESGRTGGRISPLHF	TGTGCCATCAGTGAGTCGGGTCGGACAGGGGGTCGGATTTCACCCCTCCACTTT